This T cell receptor (beta chain) was profiled in a study of blood T cell repertoires in COVID-19. Across the study: Acute-phase and convalescent COVID-19 samples originated in the United States, Italy and Spain.

The Seattle patients joined while their infection was active and were tracked longitudinally afterward. Per the authors' pipeline: Reference gene primer amplification gave nucleated cell count estimates. The data were produced by immunoSEQ multiplex PCR, yet TCRdb's version contains in-frame clones alone and is incomplete. V and J calls and clone size are those listed in that table; D and trimming were worked out from the DNA. In the table there are tens of thousands of clones, approximately 87% of which are singletons. CDR3 length equals 16 residues. The V and J ends lost 2 bases and 6 bases respectively, with 20 bases between them. The V gene's germline CDR1 is SGDLS and CDR2 YYNGEE.

This clonotype was obtained from a woman aged 55-70 years with COVID-19, enrolled during active disease. Material for sequencing was peripheral blood. This chain links TRBV9 with TRBJ2-5; possibly TRBD2 for D (6 bases). CDR3 coding DNA: TGTGCCAGCAGCGTGGGACTGCCATACGTTTCGAAGACCCAGTACTTC. Protein product: CASSVGLPYVSKTQYF.